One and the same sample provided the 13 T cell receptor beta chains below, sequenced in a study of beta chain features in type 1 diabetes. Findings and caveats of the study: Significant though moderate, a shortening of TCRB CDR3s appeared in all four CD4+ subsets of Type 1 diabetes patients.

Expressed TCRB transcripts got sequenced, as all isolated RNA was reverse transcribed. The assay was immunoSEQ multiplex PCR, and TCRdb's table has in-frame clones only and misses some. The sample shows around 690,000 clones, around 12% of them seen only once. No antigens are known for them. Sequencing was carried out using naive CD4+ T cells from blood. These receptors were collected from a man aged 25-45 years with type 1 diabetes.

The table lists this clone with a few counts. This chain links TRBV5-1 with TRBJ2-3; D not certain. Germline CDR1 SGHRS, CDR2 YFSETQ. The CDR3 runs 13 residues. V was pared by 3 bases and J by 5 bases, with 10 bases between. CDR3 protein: CASSYRTGDTQYF. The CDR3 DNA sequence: TGCGCCAGCAGCTACCGAACGGGAGATACGCAGTATTTT.

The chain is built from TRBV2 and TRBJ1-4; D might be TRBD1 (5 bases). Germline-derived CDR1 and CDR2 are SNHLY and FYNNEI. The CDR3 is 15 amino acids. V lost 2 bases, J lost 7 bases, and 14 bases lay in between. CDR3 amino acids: CASSERQGGGEKLFF. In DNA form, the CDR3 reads TGTGCCAGCAGTGAAAGGCAGGGAGGTGGTGAAAAACTGTTTTTT. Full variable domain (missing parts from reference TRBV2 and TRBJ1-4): EPEVTQTPSHQVTQMGQEVILRCVPISNHLYFYWYRQILGQKVEFLVSFYNNEISEKSEIFDDQFSVERPDGSNFTLKIRSTKLEDSAMYFCASSERQGGGEKLFFGSGTQLSVL.

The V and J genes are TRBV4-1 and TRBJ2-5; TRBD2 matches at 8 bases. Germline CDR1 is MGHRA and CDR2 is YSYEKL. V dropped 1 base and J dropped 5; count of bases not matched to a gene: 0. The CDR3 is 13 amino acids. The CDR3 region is CASSQGLAETQYF. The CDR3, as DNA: TGCGCCAGCAGCCAAGGACTAGCGGAGACCCAGTACTTC.

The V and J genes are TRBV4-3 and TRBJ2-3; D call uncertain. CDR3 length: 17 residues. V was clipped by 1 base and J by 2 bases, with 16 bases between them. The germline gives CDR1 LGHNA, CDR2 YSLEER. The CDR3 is CASSQAFGQTLTDTQYF. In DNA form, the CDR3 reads TGCGCCAGCAGCCAAGCCTTTGGGCAGACACTCACAGATACGCAGTATTTT.

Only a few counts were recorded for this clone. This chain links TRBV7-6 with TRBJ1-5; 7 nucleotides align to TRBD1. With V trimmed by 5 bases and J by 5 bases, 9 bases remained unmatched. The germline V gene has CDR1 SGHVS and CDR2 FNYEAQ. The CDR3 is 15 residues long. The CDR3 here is CASSPGGTVHQPQHF. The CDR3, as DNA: TGTGCCAGCAGCCCCGGGGGGACAGTACATCAGCCCCAGCATTTT. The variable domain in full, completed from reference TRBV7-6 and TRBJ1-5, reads GAGVSQSPRYKVTKRGQDVALRCDPISGHVSLYWYRQALGQGPEFLTYFNYEAQQDKSGLPNDRFSAERPEGSISTLTIQRTEQRDSAMYRCASSPGGTVHQPQHFGDGTRLSIL.

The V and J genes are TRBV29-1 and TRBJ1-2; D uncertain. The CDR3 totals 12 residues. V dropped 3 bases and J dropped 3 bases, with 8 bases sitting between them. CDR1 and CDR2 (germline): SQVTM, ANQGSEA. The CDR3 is CSVDGDHYGYTF. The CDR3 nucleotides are TGCAGCGTTGACGGAGATCACTATGGCTACACCTTC.

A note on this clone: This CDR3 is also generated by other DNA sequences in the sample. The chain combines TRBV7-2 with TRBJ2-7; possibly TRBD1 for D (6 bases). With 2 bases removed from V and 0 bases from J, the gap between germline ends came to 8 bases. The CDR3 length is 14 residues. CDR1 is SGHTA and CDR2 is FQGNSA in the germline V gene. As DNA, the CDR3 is TGTGCCAGCAGCTTATCAGGGGCCTCCTACGAGCAGTACTTC. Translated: CASSLSGASYEQYF.

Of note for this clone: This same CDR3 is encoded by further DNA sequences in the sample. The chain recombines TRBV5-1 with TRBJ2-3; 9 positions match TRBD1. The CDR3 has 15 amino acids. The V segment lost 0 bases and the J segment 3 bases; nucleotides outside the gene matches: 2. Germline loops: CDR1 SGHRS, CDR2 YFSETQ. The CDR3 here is CASSLGDRETDTQYF. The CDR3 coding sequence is TGCGCCAGCAGCTTGGGGGACAGGGAGACAGATACGCAGTATTTT.

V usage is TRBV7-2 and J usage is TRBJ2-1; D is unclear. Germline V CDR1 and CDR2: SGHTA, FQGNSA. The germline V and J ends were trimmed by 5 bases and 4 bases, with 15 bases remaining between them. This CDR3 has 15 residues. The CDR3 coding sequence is TGTGCCAGCAGCCGACCGGGCCCTGCATACAATGAGCAGTTCTTC. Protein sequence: CASSRPGPAYNEQFF.

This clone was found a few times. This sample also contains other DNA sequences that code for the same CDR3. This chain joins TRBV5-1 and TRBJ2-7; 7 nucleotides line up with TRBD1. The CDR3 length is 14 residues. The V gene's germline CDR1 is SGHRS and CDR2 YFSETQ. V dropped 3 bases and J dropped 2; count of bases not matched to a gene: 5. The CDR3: CASSSGTDPYEQYF. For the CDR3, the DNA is TGCGCCAGCAGCTCTGGGACAGACCCCTACGAGCAGTACTTC.

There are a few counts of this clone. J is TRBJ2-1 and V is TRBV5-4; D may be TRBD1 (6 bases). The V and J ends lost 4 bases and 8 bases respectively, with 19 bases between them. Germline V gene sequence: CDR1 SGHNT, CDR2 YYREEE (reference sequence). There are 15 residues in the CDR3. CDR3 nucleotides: TGTGCCAGCAGCCCCTTCTCAGGGGTCAGCGATGAGCAGTTCTTC. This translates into CASSPFSGVSDEQFF.

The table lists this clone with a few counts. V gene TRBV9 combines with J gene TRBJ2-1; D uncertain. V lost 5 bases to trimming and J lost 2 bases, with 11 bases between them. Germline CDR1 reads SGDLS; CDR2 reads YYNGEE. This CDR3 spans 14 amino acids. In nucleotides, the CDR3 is TGTGCCAGCAGTGCGGCAGGAACCTACAATGAGCAGTTCTTC. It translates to CASSAAGTYNEQFF.

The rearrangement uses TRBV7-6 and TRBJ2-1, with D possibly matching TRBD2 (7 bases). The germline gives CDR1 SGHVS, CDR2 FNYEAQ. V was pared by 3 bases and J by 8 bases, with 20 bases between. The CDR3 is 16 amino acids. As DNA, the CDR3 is TGTGCCAGCAGCTTGAAGGGGGGGTTTGGGATCGATGAGCAGTTCTTC. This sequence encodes CASSLKGGFGIDEQFF. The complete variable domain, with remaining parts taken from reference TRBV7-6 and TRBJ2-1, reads GAGVSQSPRYKVTKRGQDVALRCDPISGHVSLYWYRQALGQGPEFLTYFNYEAQQDKSGLPNDRFSAERPEGSISTLTIQRTEQRDSAMYRCASSLKGGFGIDEQFFGPGTRLTVL.